The present entry profiles one T cell receptor beta chain with its context. This sample was included in a study of blood T cell repertoires in COVID-19. As for the study in general: Some COVID-19 samples were acute and others convalescent; all came from the United States, Italy and Spain. T cells, B-cell-depleted T cells, or PBMCs provided the cDNA or gDNA that served as material.

The method was immunoSEQ multiplex PCR; TCRdb's version includes in-frame clones alone and lacks a portion of them. The sample yields around 130,000 clones, 84% seen once. The Seattle patients, enrolled during active infection, were followed longitudinally. Germline V lookup: CDR1 MNHNY, CDR2 SVGAGI (reference sequence). CDR3 length: 15 residues. The J segment lost 5 bases and the V segment lost 6 bases, leaving 7 bases of the junction unmatched. The sequencing input was peripheral blood. The receptor was isolated from a man under 40 with COVID-19, enrolled during active disease. V usage is TRBV6-6 and J usage is TRBJ1-4; 9 nucleotides line up with TRBD1. The CDR3 nucleotides read TGTGCCAGCAGGCTCGCCACAGGGGGCAATGAAAAACTGTTTTTT. Translation: CASRLATGGNEKLFF.